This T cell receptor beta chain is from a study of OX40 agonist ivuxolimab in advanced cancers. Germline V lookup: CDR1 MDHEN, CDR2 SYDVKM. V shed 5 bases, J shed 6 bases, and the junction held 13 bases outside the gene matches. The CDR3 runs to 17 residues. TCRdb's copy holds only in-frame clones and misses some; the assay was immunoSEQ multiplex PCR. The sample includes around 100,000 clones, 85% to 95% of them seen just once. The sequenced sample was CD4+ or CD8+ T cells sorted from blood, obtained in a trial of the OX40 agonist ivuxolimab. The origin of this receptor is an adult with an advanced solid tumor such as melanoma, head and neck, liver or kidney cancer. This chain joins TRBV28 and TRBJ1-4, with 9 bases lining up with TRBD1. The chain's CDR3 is CASSVDRGLMDHEKLFF. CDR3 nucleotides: TGTGCCAGCAGTGTAGACAGGGGGTTAATGGACCATGAAAAACTGTTTTTT.